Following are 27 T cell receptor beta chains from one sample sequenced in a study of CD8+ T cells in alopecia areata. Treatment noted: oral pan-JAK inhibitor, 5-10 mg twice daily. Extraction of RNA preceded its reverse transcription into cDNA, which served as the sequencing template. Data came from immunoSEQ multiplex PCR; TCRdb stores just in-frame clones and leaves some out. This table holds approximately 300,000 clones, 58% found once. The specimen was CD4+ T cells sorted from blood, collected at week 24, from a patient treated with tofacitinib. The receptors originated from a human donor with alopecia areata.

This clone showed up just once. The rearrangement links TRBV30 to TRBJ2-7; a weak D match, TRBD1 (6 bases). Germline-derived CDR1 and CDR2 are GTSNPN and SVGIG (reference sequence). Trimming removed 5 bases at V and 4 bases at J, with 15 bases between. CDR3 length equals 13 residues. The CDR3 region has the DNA TGTGCCTGGTCTGCGGACAGTGGGTACGAGCAGTACTTC. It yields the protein CAWSADSGYEQYF.

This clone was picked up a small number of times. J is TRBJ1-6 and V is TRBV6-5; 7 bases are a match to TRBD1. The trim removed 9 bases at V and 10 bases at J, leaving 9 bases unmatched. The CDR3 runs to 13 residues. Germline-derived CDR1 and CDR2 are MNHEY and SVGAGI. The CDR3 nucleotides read TGTGCCAGTTCAAGACAGGGTGGCTCACCCCTCCACTTT. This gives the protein CASSRQGGSPLHF.

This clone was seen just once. The CDR3 DNA reads TGCAGCGGGGGTGGGACCTCGGGACATCTGTTTTTT. Translated: CSGGGTSGHLFF. The chain employs TRBV29-1 and TRBJ1-4, with D possibly matching TRBD1 (6 bases). With 7 bases removed from V and 14 bases from J, the gap between germline ends came to 20 bases. CDR1 and CDR2 (germline): SQVTM, ANQGSEA. The CDR3 contains 12 residues.

This CDR3 reads CASSLGGRSPLHF. In DNA, the CDR3 is TGTGCCAGCAGCTTAGGGGGGCGTTCACCCCTCCACTTT. This chain uses TRBV11-2 with TRBJ1-6; tentative D call: TRBD1 (6 bases). This CDR3 contains 13 residues. Trimming shortened V by 1 base and J by 9 bases, and 7 bases separated the two germline ends. CDR1 is SGHAT and CDR2 is FQNNGV in the germline V gene.

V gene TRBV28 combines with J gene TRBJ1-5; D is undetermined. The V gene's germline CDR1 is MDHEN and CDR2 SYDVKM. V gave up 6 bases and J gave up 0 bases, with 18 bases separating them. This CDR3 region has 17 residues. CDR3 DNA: TGTGCCAGCAGACCATCGGGAGGTCAGTATAGCAATCAGCCCCAGCATTTT. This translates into CASRPSGGQYSNQPQHF.

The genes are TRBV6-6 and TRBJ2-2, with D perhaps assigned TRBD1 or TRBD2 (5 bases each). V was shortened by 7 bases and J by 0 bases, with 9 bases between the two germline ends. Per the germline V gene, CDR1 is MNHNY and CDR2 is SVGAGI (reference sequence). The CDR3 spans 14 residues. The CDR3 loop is CASNEGPNTGELFF. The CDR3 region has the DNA TGTGCCAGCAATGAGGGACCGAACACCGGGGAGCTGTTTTTT.

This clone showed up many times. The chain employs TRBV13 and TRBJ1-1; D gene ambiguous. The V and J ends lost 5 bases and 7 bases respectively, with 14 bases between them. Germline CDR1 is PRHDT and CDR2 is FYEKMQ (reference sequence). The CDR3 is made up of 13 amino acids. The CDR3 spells CASSLQEGREAFF. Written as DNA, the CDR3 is TGTGCCAGCAGCCTCCAGGAGGGTCGTGAAGCTTTCTTT.

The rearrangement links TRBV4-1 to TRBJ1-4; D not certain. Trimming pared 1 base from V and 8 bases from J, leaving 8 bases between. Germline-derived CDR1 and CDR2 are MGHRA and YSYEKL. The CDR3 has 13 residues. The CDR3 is CASSQVPGEKLFF. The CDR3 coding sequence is TGCGCCAGCAGCCAAGTACCAGGAGAAAAACTGTTTTTT.

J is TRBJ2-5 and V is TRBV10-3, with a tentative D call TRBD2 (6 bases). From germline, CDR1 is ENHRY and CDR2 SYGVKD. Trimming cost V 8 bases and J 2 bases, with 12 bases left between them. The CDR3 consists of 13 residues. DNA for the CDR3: TGTGCCATCGCGGGGCCCAATCAAGAGACCCAGTACTTC. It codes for CAIAGPNQETQYF.

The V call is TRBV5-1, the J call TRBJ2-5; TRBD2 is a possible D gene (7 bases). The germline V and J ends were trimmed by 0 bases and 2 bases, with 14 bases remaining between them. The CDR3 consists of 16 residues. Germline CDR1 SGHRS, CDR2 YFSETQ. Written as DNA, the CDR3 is TGCGCCAGCAGCTTGGGCGGGGGCTGGAGTCAAGAGACCCAGTACTTC. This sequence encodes CASSLGGGWSQETQYF. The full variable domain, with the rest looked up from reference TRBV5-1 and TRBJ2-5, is KAGVTQTPRYLIKTRGQQVTLSCSPISGHRSVSWYQQTPGQGLQFLFEYFSETQRNKGNFPGRFSGRQFSNSRSEMNVSTLELGDSALYLCASSLGGGWSQETQYFGPGTRLLVL.

The CDR3, as DNA: TGTGCCACCAGCAGAAGCTCGAAGAACACTGAAGCTTTCTTT. Translation gives CATSRSSKNTEAFF. The chain employs TRBV15 and TRBJ1-1, with no clear D. CDR3 length: 14 residues. Trimming took off 2 bases at V and 1 base at J, with 8 bases between the two ends. CDR1 is LNHNV, CDR2 YYDKDF, per germline (reference sequence).

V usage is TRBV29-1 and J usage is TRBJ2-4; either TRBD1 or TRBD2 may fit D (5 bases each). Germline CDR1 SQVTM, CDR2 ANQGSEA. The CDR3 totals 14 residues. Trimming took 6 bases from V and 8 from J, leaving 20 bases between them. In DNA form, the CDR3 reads TGCAGCGTGACTTTCCGGGACCCAGTCTACATTCAGTACTTC. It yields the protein CSVTFRDPVYIQYF.

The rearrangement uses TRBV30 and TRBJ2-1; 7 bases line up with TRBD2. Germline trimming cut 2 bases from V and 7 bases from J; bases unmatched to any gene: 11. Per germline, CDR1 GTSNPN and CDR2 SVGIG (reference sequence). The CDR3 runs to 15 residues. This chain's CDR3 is CAWSSSGVGANEQFF. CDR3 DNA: TGTGCCTGGAGTTCGAGCGGGGTAGGAGCGAATGAGCAGTTCTTC.

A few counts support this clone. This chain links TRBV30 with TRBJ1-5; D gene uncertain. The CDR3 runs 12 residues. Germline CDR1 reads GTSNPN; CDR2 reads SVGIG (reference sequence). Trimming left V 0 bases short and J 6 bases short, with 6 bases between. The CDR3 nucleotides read TGTGCCTGGAGTGTAAATGGTCAGCCCCAGCATTTT. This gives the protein CAWSVNGQPQHF.

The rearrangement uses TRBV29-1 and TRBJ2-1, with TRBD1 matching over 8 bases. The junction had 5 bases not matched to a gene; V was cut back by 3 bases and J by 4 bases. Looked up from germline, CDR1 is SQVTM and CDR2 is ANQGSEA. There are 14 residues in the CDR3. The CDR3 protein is CSVDDRGLYNEQFF. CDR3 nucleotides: TGCAGCGTTGATGACAGGGGCCTATACAATGAGCAGTTCTTC.

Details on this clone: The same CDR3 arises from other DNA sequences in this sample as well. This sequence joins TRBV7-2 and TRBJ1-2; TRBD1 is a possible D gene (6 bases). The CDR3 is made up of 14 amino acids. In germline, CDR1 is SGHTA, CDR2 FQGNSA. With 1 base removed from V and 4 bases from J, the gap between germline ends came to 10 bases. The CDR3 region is CASSLGTESYGYTF. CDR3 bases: TGTGCCAGCAGCTTAGGGACAGAGAGCTATGGCTACACCTTC.

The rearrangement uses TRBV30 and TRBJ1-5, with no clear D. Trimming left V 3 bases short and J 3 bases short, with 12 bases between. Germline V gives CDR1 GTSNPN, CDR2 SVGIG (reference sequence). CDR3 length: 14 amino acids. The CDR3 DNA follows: TGTGCCTGGAGCTTCAACATGTTCAATCAGCCCCAGCATTTT. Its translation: CAWSFNMFNQPQHF. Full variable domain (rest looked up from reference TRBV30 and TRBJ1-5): SQTIHQWPATLVQPVGSPLSLECTVEGTSNPNLYWYRQAAGRGLQLLFYSVGIGQISSEVPQNLSASRPQDRQFILSSKKLLLSDSGFYLCAWSFNMFNQPQHFGDGTRLSIL.

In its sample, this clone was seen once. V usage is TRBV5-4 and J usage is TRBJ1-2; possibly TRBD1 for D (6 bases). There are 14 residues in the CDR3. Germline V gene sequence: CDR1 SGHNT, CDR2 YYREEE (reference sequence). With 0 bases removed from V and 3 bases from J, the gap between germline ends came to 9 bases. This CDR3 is CASSLENRDYGYTF. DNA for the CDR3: TGTGCCAGCAGCTTGGAAAACAGGGACTATGGCTACACCTTC.

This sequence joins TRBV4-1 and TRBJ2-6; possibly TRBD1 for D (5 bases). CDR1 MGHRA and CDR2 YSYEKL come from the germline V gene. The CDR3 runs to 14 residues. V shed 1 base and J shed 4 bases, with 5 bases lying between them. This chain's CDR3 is CASSQGGGANVLTF. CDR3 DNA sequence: TGCGCCAGCAGCCAAGGGGGCGGGGCCAACGTCCTGACTTTC.

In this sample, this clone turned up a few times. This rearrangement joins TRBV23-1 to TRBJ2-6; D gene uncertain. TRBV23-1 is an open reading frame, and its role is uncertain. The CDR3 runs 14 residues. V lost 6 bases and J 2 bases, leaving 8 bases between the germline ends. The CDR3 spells CASREVTGANVLTF. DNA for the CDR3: TGCGCCAGCAGGGAAGTGACTGGGGCCAACGTCCTGACTTTC.

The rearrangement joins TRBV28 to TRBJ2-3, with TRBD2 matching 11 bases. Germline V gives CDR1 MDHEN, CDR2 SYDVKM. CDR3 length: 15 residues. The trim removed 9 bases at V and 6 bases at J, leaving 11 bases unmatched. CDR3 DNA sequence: TGTGCCAGTCCCCCTAGCGGGGGGCCGACGGATACGCAGTATTTT. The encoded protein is CASPPSGGPTDTQYF.

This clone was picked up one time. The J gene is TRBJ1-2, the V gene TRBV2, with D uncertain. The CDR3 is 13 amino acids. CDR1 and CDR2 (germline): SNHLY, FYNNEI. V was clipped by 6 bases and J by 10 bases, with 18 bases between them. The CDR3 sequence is CASREQAVGDYTF. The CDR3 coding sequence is TGTGCCAGCAGGGAGCAGGCTGTCGGTGACTACACCTTC. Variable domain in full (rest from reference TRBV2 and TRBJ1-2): EPEVTQTPSHQVTQMGQEVILRCVPISNHLYFYWYRQILGQKVEFLVSFYNNEISEKSEIFDDQFSVERPDGSNFTLKIRSTKLEDSAMYFCASREQAVGDYTFGSGTRLTVV.

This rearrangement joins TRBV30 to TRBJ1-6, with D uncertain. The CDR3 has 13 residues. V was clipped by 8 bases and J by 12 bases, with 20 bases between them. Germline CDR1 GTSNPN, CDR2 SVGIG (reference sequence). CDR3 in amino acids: CALGLSSVGPLHF. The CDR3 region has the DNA TGTGCCCTTGGACTATCAAGTGTGGGACCCCTCCACTTT.

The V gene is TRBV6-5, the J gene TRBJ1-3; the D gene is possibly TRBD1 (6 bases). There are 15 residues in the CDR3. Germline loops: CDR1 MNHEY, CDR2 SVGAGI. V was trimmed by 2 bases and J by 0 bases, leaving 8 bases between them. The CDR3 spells CASSYRTDSGNTIYF. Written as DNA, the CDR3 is TGTGCCAGCAGTTACAGGACAGACTCTGGAAACACCATATATTTT.

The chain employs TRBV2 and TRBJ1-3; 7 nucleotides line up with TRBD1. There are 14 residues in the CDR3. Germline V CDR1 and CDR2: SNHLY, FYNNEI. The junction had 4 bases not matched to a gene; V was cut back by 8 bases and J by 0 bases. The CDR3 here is CASQGQFSGNTIYF. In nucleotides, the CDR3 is TGTGCCAGCCAGGGACAGTTCTCTGGAAACACCATATATTTT.

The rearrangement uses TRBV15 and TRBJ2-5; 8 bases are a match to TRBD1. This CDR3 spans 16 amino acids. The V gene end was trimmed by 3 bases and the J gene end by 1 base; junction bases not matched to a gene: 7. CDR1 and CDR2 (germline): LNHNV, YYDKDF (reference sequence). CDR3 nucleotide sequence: TGTGCCACCAGCAGGCTGGCAGGGGGCGGCCAAGAGACCCAGTACTTC. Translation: CATSRLAGGGQETQYF.

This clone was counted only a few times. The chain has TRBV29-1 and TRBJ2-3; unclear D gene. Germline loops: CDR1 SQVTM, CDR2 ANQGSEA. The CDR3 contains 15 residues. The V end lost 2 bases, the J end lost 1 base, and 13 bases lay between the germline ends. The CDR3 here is CSVEKTAPRTDTQYF. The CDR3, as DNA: TGCAGCGTTGAAAAAACTGCCCCTCGCACAGATACGCAGTATTTT.